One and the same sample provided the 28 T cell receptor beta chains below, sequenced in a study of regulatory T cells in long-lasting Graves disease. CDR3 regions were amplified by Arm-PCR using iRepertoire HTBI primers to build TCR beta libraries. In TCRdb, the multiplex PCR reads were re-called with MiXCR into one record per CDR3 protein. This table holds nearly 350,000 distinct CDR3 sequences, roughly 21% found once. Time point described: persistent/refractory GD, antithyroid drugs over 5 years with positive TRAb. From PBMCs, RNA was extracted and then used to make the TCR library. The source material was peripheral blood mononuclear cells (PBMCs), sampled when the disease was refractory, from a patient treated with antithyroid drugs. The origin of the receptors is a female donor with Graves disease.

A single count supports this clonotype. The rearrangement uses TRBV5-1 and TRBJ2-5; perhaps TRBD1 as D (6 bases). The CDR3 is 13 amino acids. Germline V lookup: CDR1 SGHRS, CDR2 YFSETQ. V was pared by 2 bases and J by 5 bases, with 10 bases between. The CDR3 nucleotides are TGCGCCAGCAGCTTCAGGGGCGACGAGACCCAGTACTTC. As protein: CASSFRGDETQYF.

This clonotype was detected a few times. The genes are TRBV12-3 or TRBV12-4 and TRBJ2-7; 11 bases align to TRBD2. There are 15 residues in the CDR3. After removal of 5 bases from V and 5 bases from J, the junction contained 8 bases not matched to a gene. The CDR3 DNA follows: TGTGCCAGCAGTACCATAGCGGGAGGGCTCCACGAGCAGTACTTC. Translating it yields CASSTIAGGLHEQYF.

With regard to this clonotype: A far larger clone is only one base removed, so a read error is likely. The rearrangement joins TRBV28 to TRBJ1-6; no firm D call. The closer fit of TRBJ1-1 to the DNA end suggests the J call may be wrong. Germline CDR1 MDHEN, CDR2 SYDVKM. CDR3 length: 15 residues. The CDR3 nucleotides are TGTGCCAGCAGTTTAGTGTTGGGCCCCGAGACTGGAGCTTTCTTT. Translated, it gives CASSLVLGPETGAFF.

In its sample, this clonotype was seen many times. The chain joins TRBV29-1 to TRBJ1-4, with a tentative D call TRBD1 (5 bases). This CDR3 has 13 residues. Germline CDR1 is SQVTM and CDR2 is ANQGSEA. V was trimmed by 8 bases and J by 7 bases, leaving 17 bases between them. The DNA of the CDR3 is TGCAGCTCCTCCGGAAGCCAGGGTGAAAAACTGTTTTTT. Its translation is CSSSGSQGEKLFF.

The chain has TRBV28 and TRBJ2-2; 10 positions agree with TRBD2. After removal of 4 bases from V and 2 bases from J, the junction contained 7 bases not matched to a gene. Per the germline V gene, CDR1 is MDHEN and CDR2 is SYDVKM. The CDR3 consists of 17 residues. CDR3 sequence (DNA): TGTGCCAGCAGTTCCCTAGCGGGAGTCCCCAACACCGGGGAGCTGTTTTTT. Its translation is CASSSLAGVPNTGELFF.

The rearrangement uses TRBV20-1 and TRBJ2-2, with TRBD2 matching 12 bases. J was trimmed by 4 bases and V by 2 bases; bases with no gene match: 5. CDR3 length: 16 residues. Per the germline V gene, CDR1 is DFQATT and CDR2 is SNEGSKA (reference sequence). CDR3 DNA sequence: TGCAGTGCTAGAACCCTAGCGGGAGGGTTCACCGGGGAGCTGTTTTTT. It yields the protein CSARTLAGGFTGELFF.

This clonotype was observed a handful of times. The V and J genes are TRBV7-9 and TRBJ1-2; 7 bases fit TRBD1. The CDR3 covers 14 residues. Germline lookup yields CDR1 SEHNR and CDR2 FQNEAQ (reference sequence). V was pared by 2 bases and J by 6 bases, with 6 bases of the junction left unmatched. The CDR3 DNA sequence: TGTGCCAGCAGCTTACGGACAGGATTAGATGGCTACACCTTC. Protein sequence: CASSLRTGLDGYTF.

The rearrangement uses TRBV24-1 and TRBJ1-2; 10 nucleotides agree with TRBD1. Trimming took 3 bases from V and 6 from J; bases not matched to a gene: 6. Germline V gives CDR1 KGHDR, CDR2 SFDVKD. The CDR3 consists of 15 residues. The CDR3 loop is CATSDRDRGSDGYTF. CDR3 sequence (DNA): TGTGCCACCAGTGATCGGGACAGGGGTTCGGATGGCTACACCTTC.

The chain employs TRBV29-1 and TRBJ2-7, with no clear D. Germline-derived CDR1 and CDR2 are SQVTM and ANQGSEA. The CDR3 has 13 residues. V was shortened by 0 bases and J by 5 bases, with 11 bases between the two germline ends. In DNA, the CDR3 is TGCAGCGTTGAAGAAGGCGCAAGGGACGAGCAGTACTTC. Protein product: CSVEEGARDEQYF.

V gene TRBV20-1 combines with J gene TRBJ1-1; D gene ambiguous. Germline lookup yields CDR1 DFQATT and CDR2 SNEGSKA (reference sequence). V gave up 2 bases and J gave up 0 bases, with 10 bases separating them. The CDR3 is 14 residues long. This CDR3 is CSARHLLMNTEAFF. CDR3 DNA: TGCAGTGCTAGACATCTGTTAATGAACACTGAAGCTTTCTTT.

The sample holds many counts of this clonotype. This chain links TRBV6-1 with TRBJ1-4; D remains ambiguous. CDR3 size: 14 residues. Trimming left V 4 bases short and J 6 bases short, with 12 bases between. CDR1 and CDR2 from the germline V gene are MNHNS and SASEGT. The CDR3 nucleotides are TGTGCCAGCAGTGTCCGGGCGCGGGATGAAAAACTGTTTTTT. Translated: CASSVRARDEKLFF.

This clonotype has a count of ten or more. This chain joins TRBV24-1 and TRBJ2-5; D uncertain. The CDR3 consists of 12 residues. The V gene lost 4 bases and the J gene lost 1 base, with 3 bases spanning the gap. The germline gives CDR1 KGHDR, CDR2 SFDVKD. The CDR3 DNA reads TGTGCCACCAGTGACCTCCAAGAGACCCAGTACTTC. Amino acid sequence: CATSDLQETQYF.

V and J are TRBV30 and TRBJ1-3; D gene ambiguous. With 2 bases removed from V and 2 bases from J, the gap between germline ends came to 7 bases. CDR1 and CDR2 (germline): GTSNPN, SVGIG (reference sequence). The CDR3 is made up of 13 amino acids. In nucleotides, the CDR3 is TGTGCCTGGAGTAGAGGGACTGGAAACACCATATATTTT. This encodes CAWSRGTGNTIYF.

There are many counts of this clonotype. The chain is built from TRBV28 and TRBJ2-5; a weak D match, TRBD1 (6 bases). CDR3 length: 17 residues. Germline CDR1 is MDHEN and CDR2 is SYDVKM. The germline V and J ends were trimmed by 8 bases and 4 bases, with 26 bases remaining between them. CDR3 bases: TGTGCCAGCTCCCCCGCGGGCTTCCATCTACAGGGAGAGACCCAGTACTTC. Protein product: CASSPAGFHLQGETQYF.

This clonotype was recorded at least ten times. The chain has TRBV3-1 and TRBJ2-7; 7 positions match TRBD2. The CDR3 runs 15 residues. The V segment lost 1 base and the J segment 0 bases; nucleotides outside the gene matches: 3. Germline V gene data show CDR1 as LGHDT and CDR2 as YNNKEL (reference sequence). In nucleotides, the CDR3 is TGTGCCAGCAGCCAAGCCGGGACTATCTCCTACGAGCAGTACTTC. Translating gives CASSQAGTISYEQYF.

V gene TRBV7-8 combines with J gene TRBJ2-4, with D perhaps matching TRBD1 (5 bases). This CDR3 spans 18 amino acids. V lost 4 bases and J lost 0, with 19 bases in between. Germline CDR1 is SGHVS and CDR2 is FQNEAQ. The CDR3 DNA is TGTGCCAGCAGCTACCGACAGCCCCTACCCCTAGCCAAAAACATTCAGTACTTC. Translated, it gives CASSYRQPLPLAKNIQYF.

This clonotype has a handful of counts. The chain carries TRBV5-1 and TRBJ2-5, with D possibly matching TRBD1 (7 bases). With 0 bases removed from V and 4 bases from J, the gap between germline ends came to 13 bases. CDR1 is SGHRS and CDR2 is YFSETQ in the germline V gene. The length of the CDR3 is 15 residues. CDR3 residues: CASSLGRQGGETQYF. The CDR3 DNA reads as TGCGCCAGCAGCTTGGGTAGACAGGGAGGAGAGACCCAGTACTTC.

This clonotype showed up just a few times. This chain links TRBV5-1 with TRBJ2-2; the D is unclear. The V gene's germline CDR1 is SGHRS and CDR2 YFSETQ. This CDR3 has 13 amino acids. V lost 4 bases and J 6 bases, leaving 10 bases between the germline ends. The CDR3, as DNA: TGCGCCAGCAGCCTCATAGCTTCCGGGGAGCTGTTTTTT. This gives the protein CASSLIASGELFF.

The CDR3: CSARRTGMSGNTIYF. As DNA, the CDR3 is TGCAGTGCTAGACGGACAGGGATGTCTGGAAACACCATATATTTT. The chain carries TRBV20-1 and TRBJ1-3; 8 nucleotides align to TRBD1. Trimming removed 2 bases from V and 1 base from J; junction bases left unmatched: 4. The CDR3 is made up of 15 amino acids. CDR1 and CDR2 (germline): DFQATT, SNEGSKA (reference sequence).

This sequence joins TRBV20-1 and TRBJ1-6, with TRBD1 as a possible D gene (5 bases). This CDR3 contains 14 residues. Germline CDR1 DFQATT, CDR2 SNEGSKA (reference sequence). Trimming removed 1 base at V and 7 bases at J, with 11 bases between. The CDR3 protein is CSARGMTDNSPLHF. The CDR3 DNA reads TGCAGTGCTAGAGGAATGACAGACAATTCACCCCTCCACTTT.

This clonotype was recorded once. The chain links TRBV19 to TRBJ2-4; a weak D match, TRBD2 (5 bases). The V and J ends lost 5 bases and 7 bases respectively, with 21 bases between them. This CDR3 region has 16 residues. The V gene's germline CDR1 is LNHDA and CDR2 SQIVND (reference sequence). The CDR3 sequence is CASSSRGADPRNIQYF. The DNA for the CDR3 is TGTGCCAGTAGTTCCCGGGGAGCGGACCCGAGGAACATTCAGTACTTC.

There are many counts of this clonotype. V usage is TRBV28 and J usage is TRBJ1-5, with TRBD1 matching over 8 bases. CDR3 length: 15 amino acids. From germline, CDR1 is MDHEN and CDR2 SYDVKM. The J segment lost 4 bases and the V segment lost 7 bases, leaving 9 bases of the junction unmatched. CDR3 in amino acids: CASNPHGQGNQPQHF. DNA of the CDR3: TGTGCCAGCAACCCACATGGACAGGGTAATCAGCCCCAGCATTTT.

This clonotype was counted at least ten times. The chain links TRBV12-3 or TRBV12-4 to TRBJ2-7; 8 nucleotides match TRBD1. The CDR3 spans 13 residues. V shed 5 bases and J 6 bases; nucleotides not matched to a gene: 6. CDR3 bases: TGTGCCAGCAGTGGTCAGGGGGCTAGCGAGCAGTACTTC. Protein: CASSGQGASEQYF.

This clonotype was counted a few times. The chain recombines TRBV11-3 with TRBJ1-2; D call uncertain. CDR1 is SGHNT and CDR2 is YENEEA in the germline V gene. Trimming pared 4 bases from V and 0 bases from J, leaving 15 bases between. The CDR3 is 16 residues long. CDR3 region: CASSSQPSLTNYGYTF. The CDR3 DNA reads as TGTGCCAGCAGCTCTCAGCCCAGCCTTACTAACTATGGCTACACCTTC.

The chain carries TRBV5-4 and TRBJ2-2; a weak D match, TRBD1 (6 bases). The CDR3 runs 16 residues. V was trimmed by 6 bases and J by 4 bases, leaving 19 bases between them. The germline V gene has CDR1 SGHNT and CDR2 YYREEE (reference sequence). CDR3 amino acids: CASTGTKKRSTGELFF. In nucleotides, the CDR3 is TGTGCCAGCACAGGGACAAAGAAACGTAGCACCGGGGAGCTGTTTTTT.

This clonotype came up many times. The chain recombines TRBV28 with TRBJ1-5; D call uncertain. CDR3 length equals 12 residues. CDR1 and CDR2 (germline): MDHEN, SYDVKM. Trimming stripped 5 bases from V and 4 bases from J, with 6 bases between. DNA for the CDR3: TGTGCCAGCAGTCGGACTAATCAGCCCCAGCATTTT. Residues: CASSRTNQPQHF.

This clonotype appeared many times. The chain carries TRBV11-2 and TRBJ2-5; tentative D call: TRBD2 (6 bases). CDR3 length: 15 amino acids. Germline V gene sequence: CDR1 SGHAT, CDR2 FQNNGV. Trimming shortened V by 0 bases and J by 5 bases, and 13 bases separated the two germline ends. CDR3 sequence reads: CASSLEGLRGETQYF. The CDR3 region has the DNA TGTGCCAGCAGCTTAGAGGGGTTACGGGGGGAGACCCAGTACTTC.

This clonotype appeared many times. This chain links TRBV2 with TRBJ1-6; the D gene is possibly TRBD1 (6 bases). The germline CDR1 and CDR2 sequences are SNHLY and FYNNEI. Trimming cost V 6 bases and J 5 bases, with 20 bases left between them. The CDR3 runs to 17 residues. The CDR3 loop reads CASSVRGANRDNSPLHF. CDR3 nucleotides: TGTGCCAGCAGCGTGAGGGGGGCGAACAGAGATAATTCACCCCTCCACTTT. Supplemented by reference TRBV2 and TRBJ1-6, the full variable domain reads EPEVTQTPSHQVTQMGQEVILRCVPISNHLYFYWYRQILGQKVEFLVSFYNNEISEKSEIFDDQFSVERPDGSNFTLKIRSTKLEDSAMYFCASSVRGANRDNSPLHFGNGTRLTVT.